These 8 T cell receptor beta chains were all obtained from the same sample, sequenced in a study of neurological immune-mediated disorders. TCRdb ran MiXCR on the 5' RACE reads and lists one entry per CDR3 protein. Of tens of thousands of distinct CDR3 sequences in the sample, approximately 3.7% were seen once. Sequenced input: PBMCs. The receptors derive from a woman between 50 and 59 years old with multiple sclerosis.

The chain joins TRBV21-1 to TRBJ2-2; the table's D call, TRBD1, was not checked against the DNA. TRBV21-1 is given as a pseudogene. The CDR3 is 14 amino acids. As DNA, the CDR3 is TGTGCCAGCAGCGGCCACAGGGGAACCGGGGAGCTGTTTTTT. It yields the protein CASSGHRGTGELFF.

This clonotype was counted at least ten times. The CDR3 sequence: CSVKGGDTEAFF. CDR3 in DNA: TGCAGTGTTAAGGGTGGGGACACTGAAGCTTTCTTT. The genes are TRBV20-1 and TRBJ1-1, with D unresolved. The CDR3 loop spans 12 amino acids. CDR1 and CDR2 from the germline V gene are DFQATT and SNEGSKA (reference sequence). Trimming removed 7 bases from V and 3 bases from J, with 12 bases in between.

This clonotype was picked up many times. The chain links TRBV7-9 to TRBJ2-2, with D possibly TRBD1 on 7 matching bases. The V and J ends lost 5 bases and 2 bases respectively, with 24 bases between them. Germline V gene data show CDR1 as SEHNR and CDR2 as FQNEAQ (reference sequence). This CDR3 has 19 amino acids. In DNA, the CDR3 is TGTGCCAGCAGCAAACCAGCGGCCAGGGGGGCTTTTAACACCGGGGAGCTGTTTTTT. Translation: CASSKPAARGAFNTGELFF.

This clonotype was counted ten times or more. The chain has TRBV6-2 or TRBV6-3 and TRBJ2-7; 10 nucleotides align to TRBD1. The CDR3 covers 17 residues. CDR1 and CDR2 (germline): MNHEY, SVGEGT. Unmatched junction bases numbered 7, after V lost 2 bases and J lost 0 bases. DNA of the CDR3: TGTGCCAGCAGTTACCACCGGGGACAGGGGTTCTCCTACGAGCAGTACTTC. Its protein is CASSYHRGQGFSYEQYF.

This clonotype was observed many times. V and J are TRBV12-3 or TRBV12-4 and TRBJ2-1, with D perhaps matching TRBD1 (6 bases). This CDR3 is 14 amino acids long. V lost 7 bases and J lost 6, with 16 bases in between. The CDR3 protein is CASTHSTRGNEQFF. Here the CDR3 DNA reads TGTGCCAGCACCCACTCGACCAGGGGCAATGAGCAGTTCTTC.

The sample holds many counts of this clonotype. This chain connects TRBV5-1 to TRBJ2-5; 10 bases are shared with TRBD1. The V gene end was trimmed by 4 bases and the J gene end by 5 bases; junction bases not matched to a gene: 5. The CDR3 length is 14 residues. Germline V gene data show CDR1 as SGHRS and CDR2 as YFSETQ. CDR3 DNA sequence: TGCGCCAGCAGCCAGGACAGGGGGAAGGAGACCCAGTACTTC. Its protein product is CASSQDRGKETQYF.

About this clonotype: This sequence may be a read error, since a much larger clone differs from it by one base. This chain joins TRBV7-2 and TRBJ1-2; D may be TRBD1 (6 bases). The CDR3 has 15 residues. Germline CDR1 is SGHTA and CDR2 is FQGNSA. The CDR3 sequence: CASSPRDTLTYCYTF. CDR3 coding DNA: TGTGCCAGCAGCCCCCGGGACACCTTAACCTATTGCTACACCTTC.

This clonotype was found many times. The gene calls are TRBV11-2 and TRBJ2-7; tentatively, D is TRBD2 (5 bases). The germline V and J ends were trimmed by 5 bases and 4 bases, with 9 bases remaining between them. Germline V gene data show CDR1 as SGHAT and CDR2 as FQNNGV. This CDR3 has 12 amino acids. The CDR3: CASSHGEYEQYF. The CDR3 region has the DNA TGTGCCAGCAGCCATGGGGAGTACGAGCAGTACTTC.